This T cell receptor beta chain is drawn from a study of cytomegalovirus exposure and HLA in healthy donors. Trimming stripped 8 bases from V and 8 bases from J, with 11 bases between. The CDR3 loop spans 11 amino acids. Germline lookup yields CDR1 MDHEN and CDR2 SYDVKM. PCR employed 60 Vbeta and 13 Jbeta primers. TCRdb's copy holds only in-frame clones and misses some; the assay was immunoSEQ multiplex PCR. The sample lists more than 150,000 clones; around 86% were seen once. Findings and caveats of the study: Presence/absence analyses rested on an assumption that sequencing depth was roughly uniform across donors.

This clone was detected a few times. Its antigen is unknown. The V call is TRBV28, the J call TRBJ2-3; D might be TRBD1 (6 bases). The receptor was isolated from a man between 40 and 49 years old in good health and CMV-seropositive. The sequenced material came from PBMCs. CDR3 amino acids: CASVTGLTQYF. The CDR3, as DNA: TGTGCCAGCGTTACAGGGCTTACGCAGTATTTT.